This T cell receptor beta chain was observed in a study of T cell repertoires in cytomegalovirus infection. Across the study: Through public TCR beta signatures, both CMV infection and matching HLA type were indicated.

The CDR3 totals 15 residues. Germline trimming cut 4 bases from V and 2 bases from J; bases unmatched to any gene: 0. Study-level results: Carriers of CMV and the relevant HLA type were discriminated by public TCR beta frequency. In two of eight donors, the top clonotype was HLA-C-restricted CMV-specific.

TCRdb ran MiXCR on the reads and lists one entry per CDR3 protein. The table records about 210,000 distinct CDR3 sequences, 6% to 8% of them present only once. This clonotype was seen many times. Its antigen remains unknown. The sequence came from a human donor in good health (CMV status not recorded). Some clones in this sample may be carry-over from other donors' samples. Sequenced material: PBMCs. The chain uses TRBV12-3 or TRBV12-4 and TRBJ2-6; 9 nucleotides align to TRBD1. The CDR3 protein is CASSWDRAGANVLTF. In nucleotides, the CDR3 is TGTGCCAGCAGTTGGGACAGGGCTGGGGCCAACGTCCTGACTTTC.